This is a list of T cell receptor beta chains from one sample in a study of cytomegalovirus exposure and HLA in healthy donors. The method was immunoSEQ multiplex PCR; TCRdb's version includes in-frame clones alone and lacks a portion of them. The sample lists about 160,000 clones, 75% to 80% occurring once. Sequencing input: PBMCs. The receptors stem from a woman between 45 and 60 years old in good health and CMV-seropositive. Each CDR3 is given with its conserved first and last residue. D genes are given only for firm matches. Rows give clone size only sometimes, using once, few, many, or a class for an expanded clone.

V gene,D gene,J gene,clone size,CDR3 protein,CDR3 DNA
TRBV28,.,TRBJ1-5,.,CASSLGGSNQPQHF,TGTGCCAGCAGTTTGGGGGGTAGCAATCAGCCCCAGCATTTT
TRBV28,TRBD1,TRBJ1-5,.,CASSSRQGAWPQHF,TGTGCCAGCAGTTCCCGACAGGGGGCATGGCCCCAGCATTTT
TRBV9,.,TRBJ1-2,.,CASSVTTEIFYGYTF,TGTGCCAGCAGCGTTACGACAGAGATATTCTATGGCTACACCTTC
TRBV27,TRBD2,TRBJ2-1,.,CASSRSSGSTNEQFF,TGTGCCAGCAGTCGTTCTAGCGGGTCCACCAATGAGCAGTTCTTC
TRBV25-1,.,TRBJ2-7,.,CASSRGREYEQYF,TGTGCCAGCAGCAGGGGAAGGGAGTACGAGCAGTACTTC
TRBV28,.,TRBJ2-3,.,CASSLWGGLAATDTQYF,TGTGCCAGCAGTTTATGGGGGGGGCTAGCGGCCACAGATACGCAGTATTTT
TRBV28,TRBD1,TRBJ2-4,few,CASSSYGTGDF,TGTGCCAGCAGTTCCTACGGGACAGGGGACTTC
TRBV7-9,TRBD1,TRBJ1-2,.,CASSARQGLGGYTF,TGTGCCAGCAGCGCCAGACAGGGTCTGGGGGGCTACACCTTC
TRBV7-6,.,TRBJ2-5,.,CASSLGTLPEETQYF,TGTGCCAGCAGCTTAGGGACACTTCCCGAGGAGACCCAGTACTTC
TRBV19,.,TRBJ1-2,.,CASSRQNYGYTF,TGTGCCAGTAGTAGACAGAACTATGGCTACACCTTC
TRBV5-4,TRBD1,TRBJ1-1,.,CASSAAGGTMNTEAFF,TGTGCCAGCAGCGCGGCAGGGGGTACGATGAACACTGAAGCTTTCTTT
TRBV19,TRBD1,TRBJ1-1,.,CASSTYRGFTEAFF,TGTGCCAGTAGTACTTACAGGGGTTTTACTGAAGCTTTCTTT
TRBV4-1,.,TRBJ2-7,few,CASSQIGGSYEQYF,TGCGCCAGCAGCCAAATCGGGGGATCCTACGAGCAGTACTTC
TRBV7-2,TRBD1,TRBJ2-5,.,CASSPRGQTSFETQYF,TGTGCCAGCAGCCCTAGGGGACAGACCTCATTCGAGACCCAGTACTTC
TRBV7-3,.,TRBJ2-1,.,CASSPTSQGNEQFF,TGTGCCAGCAGCCCAACGTCACAGGGCAATGAGCAGTTCTTC
TRBV28,.,TRBJ1-6,.,CASSLDTGSSYNSPLHF,TGTGCCAGCAGTCTGGATACAGGGAGCTCCTATAATTCACCCCTCCACTTT
TRBV6-1,TRBD1,TRBJ2-4,.,CASSDRGFAKNIQYF,TGTGCCAGCAGCGACAGGGGTTTCGCCAAAAACATTCAGTACTTC
TRBV5-1,TRBD2,TRBJ2-5,.,CASSLSLAGGETQYF,TGCGCCAGCAGCTTGTCACTAGCGGGGGGCGAGACCCAGTACTTC
TRBV7-2,TRBD2,TRBJ2-3,.,CASTRTSGKLTDTQYF,TGTGCCAGCACACGGACTAGCGGGAAACTCACAGATACGCAGTATTTT
TRBV7-9,TRBD1,TRBJ2-2,.,CASRPGTANTGELFF,TGTGCCAGCAGACCAGGGACAGCGAACACCGGGGAGCTGTTTTTT
TRBV28,.,TRBJ1-2,few,CASSLSDYGYTF,TGTGCCAGCAGTTTATCGGACTATGGCTACACCTTC
TRBV2,TRBD1,TRBJ2-7,few,CASIVDRAHEQYF,TGTGCCAGCATAGTGGACAGGGCCCACGAGCAGTACTTC
TRBV7-2,TRBD2,TRBJ2-7,once,CASSLASGGSTYEQYF,TGTGCCAGCAGCTTAGCTAGCGGGGGGTCAACCTACGAGCAGTACTTC
TRBV7-9,TRBD1,TRBJ1-2,.,CASSRDRGGGYTF,TGTGCCAGCAGCAGAGACAGGGGTGGTGGCTACACCTTC
TRBV4-1,.,TRBJ1-2,.,CASSQDSARAYGYTF,TGCGCCAGCAGCCAAGATTCGGCCAGGGCCTATGGCTACACCTTC
TRBV4-1,TRBD1,TRBJ1-2,.,CASSQDTPGQGFVGYTF,TGCGCCAGCAGCCAAGACACCCCGGGACAGGGGTTTGTTGGCTACACCTTC
TRBV19,TRBD2,TRBJ2-7,once,CASHGTSGSTKQYF,TGTGCCAGTCACGGGACTAGCGGCTCTACGAAGCAGTACTTC
TRBV11-2,TRBD2,TRBJ2-2,.,CASSLLAVTGELFF,TGTGCCAGCAGCTTACTAGCGGTCACCGGGGAGCTGTTTTTT
TRBV28,.,TRBJ1-1,once,CASSLSRTEAFF,TGTGCCAGCAGTTTGAGTCGCACTGAAGCTTTCTTT
TRBV7-3,.,TRBJ1-1,.,CASSLSGVGRTEAFF,TGTGCCAGCAGCTTATCGGGGGTAGGTCGCACTGAAGCTTTCTTT
TRBV2,.,TRBJ1-5,.,CASTHRTEANQPQHF,TGTGCCAGCACTCACCGGACGGAGGCCAATCAGCCCCAGCATTTT
TRBV7-9,.,TRBJ2-6,few,CASSLVRAGANVLTF,TGTGCCAGCAGCTTAGTTAGAGCTGGGGCCAACGTCCTGACTTTC
TRBV7-2,TRBD2,TRBJ2-3,.,CASSFGLAGGPDTQYF,TGTGCCAGCAGCTTTGGACTAGCGGGGGGGCCGGATACGCAGTATTTT
TRBV6-6,.,TRBJ1-1,.,CASSPFLPEAFF,TGTGCCAGCAGTCCGTTTCTCCCTGAAGCTTTCTTT
TRBV9,TRBD2,TRBJ2-1,once,CASSVREGTYNEQFF,TGTGCCAGCAGCGTCCGGGAGGGTACCTACAATGAGCAGTTCTTC
TRBV7-9,TRBD1,TRBJ2-1,.,CASSSRQGFSYNEQFF,TGTGCCAGCAGCTCCCGACAGGGATTCTCCTACAATGAGCAGTTCTTC
TRBV27,TRBD2,TRBJ2-7,.,CASSPLLAGRIYEQYF,TGTGCCAGCAGTCCCCTACTAGCGGGACGTATTTACGAGCAGTACTTC
TRBV6-1,TRBD1,TRBJ2-5,.,CASSEPGTAKETQYF,TGTGCCAGCAGTGAACCCGGGACAGCTAAAGAGACCCAGTACTTC
TRBV6-5,.,TRBJ1-2,.,CASSYSRGSYGYTF,TGTGCCAGCAGTTACTCGCGGGGGAGCTATGGCTACACCTTC
TRBV7-9,TRBD1,TRBJ1-2,once,CASSLEGALNYGYTF,TGTGCCAGCAGCTTAGAGGGGGCGCTTAACTATGGCTACACCTTC
TRBV19,TRBD1,TRBJ1-1,.,CASSTYDRGRTEAFF,TGTGCCAGTAGTACCTATGACAGGGGGCGGACTGAAGCTTTCTTT
TRBV7-7,.,TRBJ2-1,few,CASSLDLANGEQFF,TGTGCTAGCAGCTTAGACTTAGCCAACGGTGAGCAGTTCTTC
TRBV5-1,.,TRBJ2-7,.,CASSLRDSVSYEQYF,TGCGCCAGCAGCTTGCGAGACAGCGTGTCCTACGAGCAGTACTTC
TRBV19,TRBD1,TRBJ1-5,.,CASSPTGGGQPQHF,TGTGCCAGTAGCCCAACAGGGGGAGGACAGCCCCAGCATTTT
TRBV5-5,TRBD2,TRBJ2-7,.,CASSFPGTSSEQYF,TGTGCCAGCAGCTTTCCTGGGACTAGCAGCGAGCAGTACTTC
TRBV19,.,TRBJ1-5,.,CASSIIGQRGRQPQHF,TGTGCCAGTAGTATAATAGGACAGCGGGGTCGTCAGCCCCAGCATTTT
TRBV4-1,TRBD1,TRBJ2-2,.,CASSQDPGQGETGELFF,TGCGCCAGCAGCCAAGATCCGGGACAGGGAGAGACCGGGGAGCTGTTTTTT
TRBV6-1,.,TRBJ1-5,.,CASSEGRQSGPQHF,TGTGCCAGCAGTGAAGGGAGACAGTCAGGCCCCCAGCATTTT
TRBV10-2,.,TRBJ2-2,.,CASSEAGRIAGELFF,TGCGCCAGCAGTGAAGCGGGCAGGATAGCCGGGGAGCTGTTTTTT
TRBV6-6,TRBD2,TRBJ2-3,.,CASSFGGSTDTQYF,TGTGCCAGCAGTTTCGGGGGGAGCACAGATACGCAGTATTTT
TRBV5-6,.,TRBJ2-7,.,CASSFLYEQYF,TGTGCCAGCAGCTTTCTATACGAGCAGTACTTC
TRBV6-1,TRBD1,TRBJ2-7,few,CASSGAARGLKDEQYF,TGTGCCAGCAGTGGGGCGGCCAGGGGGCTTAAAGACGAGCAGTACTTC
TRBV4-3,.,TRBJ1-2,.,CASSHNTRTGYTF,TGCGCCAGCAGCCATAACACCCGTACTGGCTACACCTTC
TRBV4-1,TRBD1,TRBJ2-7,.,CASSQGTGTGLGEQYF,TGCGCCAGCAGCCAAGGAACCGGGACAGGCCTAGGCGAGCAGTACTTC
TRBV6-5,.,TRBJ1-2,once,CASSYSVGSQYGYTF,TGTGCCAGCAGTTACTCCGTCGGGAGTCAATATGGCTACACCTTC
TRBV18,.,TRBJ2-3,.,CASSSAGAADTQYF,TGTGCCAGCTCATCGGCGGGGGCCGCAGATACGCAGTATTTT
TRBV6-1,TRBD1,TRBJ2-2,.,CASRGTGVSGELFF,TGTGCCAGCAGGGGGACAGGGGTATCAGGGGAGCTGTTTTTT
TRBV7-2,TRBD2,TRBJ2-7,.,CASSLGGLAESYEQYF,TGTGCCAGCAGCTTAGGTGGACTAGCGGAGTCCTACGAGCAGTACTTC
TRBV25-1,.,TRBJ1-6,.,CASRNRKNSPLHF,TGTGCCAGCAGGAACAGGAAGAATTCACCCCTCCACTTT